A single sample gave rise to the 8 T cell receptor beta chains below, sequenced in a study of regulatory T cells in long-lasting Graves disease (dated by TCRdb to the early 2020s). The sample's time point label, in plain terms: newly diagnosed GD, antithyroid drugs for less than 3 months. RNA was extracted from PBMCs in TRIzol for both TCR sequencing and RNA sequencing. Libraries were made using multiplex PCR. Instrument used: Illumina HiSeq 4000. TCR beta libraries were built with iRepertoire HTBI primers and Arm-PCR amplification of CDR3 regions. TCRdb cleaned the public reads at Q25 with fastp, built clones with MiXCR and kept in-frame beta chains. When rows share a CDR3 protein, they turn into one entry using the most common DNA and genes. The sample has some 410,000 distinct CDR3 sequences on record, about 16% of them singletons. The ten top clones hold around 10% of the sample. This sample also belongs to another study, concerning T cells in Graves' hyperthyroidism and ophthalmopathy.

The sample was peripheral blood mononuclear cells (PBMCs), taken at new diagnosis, from a patient treated with antithyroid drugs. The receptors shown here come from a woman in her twenties or thirties with Graves disease. Donor details come from another sample of the same person, matched by shared clones.

This clonotype was seen ten or more times. The V call is TRBV6-2 or TRBV6-3, the J call TRBJ1-2; tentative D call: TRBD1 (6 bases). CDR3 length: 16 residues. Germline CDR1 is MNHEY and CDR2 is SVGEGT. The V end lost 2 bases, the J end lost 4 bases, and 17 bases lay between the germline ends. CDR3 sequence (DNA): TGTGCCAGCAGTTACACAAAGACAGGTGCGGTCTATGGCTACACCTTC. The encoded protein is CASSYTKTGAVYGYTF.

The genes are TRBV5-1 and TRBJ1-4; 8 positions match TRBD1. V shed 5 bases and J 4 bases; nucleotides not matched to a gene: 7. Germline loops: CDR1 SGHRS, CDR2 YFSETQ. CDR3 length equals 15 residues. The CDR3 reads CASRWGTGHNEKLFF. The CDR3 DNA sequence: TGCGCCAGCAGATGGGGGACAGGCCATAATGAAAAACTGTTTTTT. Full variable domain (rest looked up from reference TRBV5-1 and TRBJ1-4): KAGVTQTPRYLIKTRGQQVTLSCSPISGHRSVSWYQQTPGQGLQFLFEYFSETQRNKGNFPGRFSGRQFSNSRSEMNVSTLELGDSALYLCASRWGTGHNEKLFFGSGTQLSVL.

This rearrangement joins TRBV10-3 to TRBJ1-2, with D possibly being TRBD1 (5 bases). The CDR3 runs 13 residues. V lost 6 bases to trimming and J lost 7 bases, with 15 bases between them. Germline CDR1 and CDR2: ENHRY and SYGVKD. DNA for the CDR3: TGTGCCATCAGGGGGGACGCCAGTACTGGCTACACCTTC. Translation: CAIRGDASTGYTF.

This clonotype has a handful of counts. This probably arose from a read error, given a far larger clone one base away. This sequence joins TRBV10-1 and TRBJ2-4; D uncertain. V lost 0 bases and J 13 bases, leaving 25 bases between the germline ends. The CDR3 is 17 residues long. Germline values: CDR1 WNHNN, CDR2 SYGVQD (reference sequence). The CDR3 loop reads CASSESWGRGPYNEQYF. In DNA, the CDR3 is TGCGCCAGCAGTGAGTCTTGGGGAAGAGGCCCCTACAATGAGCAGTACTTC.

This clonotype was observed a handful of times. V is TRBV10-3 and J is TRBJ2-5; the D gene is possibly TRBD1 (6 bases). Deletions cut 5 bases from V and 5 bases from J, with 9 bases between. Germline assignment: CDR1 ENHRY and CDR2 SYGVKD. The CDR3 consists of 12 residues. CDR3 region: CAISNRGETQYF. CDR3 in DNA: TGTGCCATCAGTAATAGGGGGGAGACCCAGTACTTC.

This clonotype was seen repeatedly, ten times or more. J is TRBJ1-2 and V is TRBV3-1; D possibly corresponds to TRBD1 (6 bases). Between the trimmed V and J ends, which lost 0 bases and 4 bases, there was a span of 12 bases. The CDR3 is 15 amino acids. Germline V CDR1 and CDR2: LGHDT, YNNKEL (reference sequence). CDR3 nucleotides: TGTGCCAGCAGCCAAGACGCAGGGGCGGGCTATGGCTACACCTTC. Protein sequence: CASSQDAGAGYGYTF. Variable domain in full (rest from reference TRBV3-1 and TRBJ1-2): DTAVSQTPKYLVTQMGNDKSIKCEQNLGHDTMYWYKQDSKKFLKIMFSYNNKELIINETVPNRFSPKSPDKAHLNLHINSLELGDSAVYFCASSQDAGAGYGYTFGSGTRLTVV.

This clonotype was seen many times. V is TRBV20-1 and J is TRBJ1-2, with 7 bases aligning to TRBD1. The length of the CDR3 is 14 residues. V shed 0 bases, J shed 3 bases, and the junction held 4 bases outside the gene matches. CDR1 DFQATT and CDR2 SNEGSKA come from the germline V gene (reference sequence). This CDR3 is CSAREAGGDYGYTF. The CDR3 bases are TGCAGTGCTAGAGAGGCAGGGGGAGACTATGGCTACACCTTC.

The rearrangement uses TRBV14 and TRBJ2-3; 11 bases align to TRBD2. The CDR3 covers 20 residues. V lost 1 base, J lost 2 bases, and 14 bases stayed unmatched. Germline V CDR1 and CDR2: SGHDN, FVKESK. CDR3 in DNA: TGTGCCAGCAGCCAAGGGTTTCCTAGCGGGAGGTGGAGGTTCACAGATACGCAGTATTTT. Translated, it gives CASSQGFPSGRWRFTDTQYF.